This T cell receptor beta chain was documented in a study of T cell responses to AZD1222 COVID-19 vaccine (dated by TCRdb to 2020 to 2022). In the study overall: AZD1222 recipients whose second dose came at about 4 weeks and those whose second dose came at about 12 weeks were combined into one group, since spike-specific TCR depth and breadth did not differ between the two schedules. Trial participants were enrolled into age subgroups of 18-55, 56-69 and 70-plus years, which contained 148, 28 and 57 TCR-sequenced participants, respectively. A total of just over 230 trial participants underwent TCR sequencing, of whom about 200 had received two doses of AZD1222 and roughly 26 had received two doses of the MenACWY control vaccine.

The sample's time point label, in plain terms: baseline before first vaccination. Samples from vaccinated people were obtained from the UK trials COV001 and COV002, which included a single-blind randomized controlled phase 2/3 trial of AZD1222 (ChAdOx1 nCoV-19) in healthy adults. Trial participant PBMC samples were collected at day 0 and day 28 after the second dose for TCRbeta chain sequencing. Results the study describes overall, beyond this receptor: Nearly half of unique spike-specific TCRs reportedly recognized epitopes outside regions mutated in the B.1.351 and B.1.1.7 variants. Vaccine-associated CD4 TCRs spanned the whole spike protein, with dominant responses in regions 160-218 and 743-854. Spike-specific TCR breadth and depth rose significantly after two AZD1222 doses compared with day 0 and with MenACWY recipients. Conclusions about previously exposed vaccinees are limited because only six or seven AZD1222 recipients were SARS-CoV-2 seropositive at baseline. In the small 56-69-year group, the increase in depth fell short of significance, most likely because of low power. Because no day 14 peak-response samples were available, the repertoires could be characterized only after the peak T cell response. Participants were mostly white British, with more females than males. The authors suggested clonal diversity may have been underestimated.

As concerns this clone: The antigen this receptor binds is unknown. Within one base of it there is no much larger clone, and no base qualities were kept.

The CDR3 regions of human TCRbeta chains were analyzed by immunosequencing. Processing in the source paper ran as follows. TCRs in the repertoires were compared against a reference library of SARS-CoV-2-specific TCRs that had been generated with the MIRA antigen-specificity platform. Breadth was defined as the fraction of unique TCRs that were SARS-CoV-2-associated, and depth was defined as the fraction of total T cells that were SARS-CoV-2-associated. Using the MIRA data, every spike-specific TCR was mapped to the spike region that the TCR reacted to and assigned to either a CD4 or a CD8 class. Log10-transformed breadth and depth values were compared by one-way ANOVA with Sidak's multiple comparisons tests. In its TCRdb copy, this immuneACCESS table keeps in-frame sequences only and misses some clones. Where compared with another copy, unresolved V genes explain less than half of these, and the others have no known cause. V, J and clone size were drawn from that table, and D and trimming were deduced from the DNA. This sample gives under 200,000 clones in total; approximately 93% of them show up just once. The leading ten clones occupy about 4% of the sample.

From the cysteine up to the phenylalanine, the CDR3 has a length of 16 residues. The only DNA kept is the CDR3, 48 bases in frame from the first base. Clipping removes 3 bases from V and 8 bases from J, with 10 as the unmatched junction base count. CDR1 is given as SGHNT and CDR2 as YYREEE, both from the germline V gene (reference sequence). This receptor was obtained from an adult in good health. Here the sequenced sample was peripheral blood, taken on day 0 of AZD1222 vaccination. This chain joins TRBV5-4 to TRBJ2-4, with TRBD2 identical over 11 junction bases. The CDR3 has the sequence CASSSQIAGGLDIQYF. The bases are TGTGCCAGCAGCTCTCAAATAGCGGGAGGGTTAGACATTCAGTACTTC.